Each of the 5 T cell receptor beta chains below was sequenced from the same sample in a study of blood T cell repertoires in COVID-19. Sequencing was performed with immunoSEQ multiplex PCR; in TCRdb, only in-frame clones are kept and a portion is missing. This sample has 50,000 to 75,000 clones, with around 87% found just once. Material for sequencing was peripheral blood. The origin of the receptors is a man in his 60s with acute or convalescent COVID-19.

The CDR3 loop reads CSALDRDTIYF. The DNA for the CDR3 is TGCAGTGCCCTCGACCGGGACACCATATATTTT. V gene TRBV20-1 combines with J gene TRBJ1-3; D unclear. V lost 6 bases and J 8 bases, leaving 11 bases between the germline ends. Looked up from germline, CDR1 is DFQATT and CDR2 is SNEGSKA (reference sequence). The CDR3 has 11 residues.

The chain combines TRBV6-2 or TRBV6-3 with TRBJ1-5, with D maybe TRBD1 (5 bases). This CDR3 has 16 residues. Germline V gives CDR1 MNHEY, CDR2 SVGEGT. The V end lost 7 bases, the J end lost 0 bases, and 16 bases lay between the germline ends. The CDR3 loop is CASTPWGGSSNQPQHF. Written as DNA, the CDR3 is TGTGCCAGCACCCCTTGGGGGGGATCTAGCAATCAGCCCCAGCATTTT.

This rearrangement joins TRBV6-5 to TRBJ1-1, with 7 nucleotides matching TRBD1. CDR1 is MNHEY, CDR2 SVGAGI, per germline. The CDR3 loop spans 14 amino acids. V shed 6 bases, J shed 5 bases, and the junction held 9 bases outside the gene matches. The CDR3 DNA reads TGTGCCAGCAGATACAGGGGTGGGAATACTGAAGCTTTCTTT. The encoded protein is CASRYRGGNTEAFF.

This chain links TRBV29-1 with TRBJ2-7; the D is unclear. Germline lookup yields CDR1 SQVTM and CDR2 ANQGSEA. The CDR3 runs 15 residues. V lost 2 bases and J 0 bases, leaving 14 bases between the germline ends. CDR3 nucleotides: TGCAGCGTTGAACTTTCCGGAGAATACTCCTACGAGCAGTACTTC. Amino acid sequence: CSVELSGEYSYEQYF.

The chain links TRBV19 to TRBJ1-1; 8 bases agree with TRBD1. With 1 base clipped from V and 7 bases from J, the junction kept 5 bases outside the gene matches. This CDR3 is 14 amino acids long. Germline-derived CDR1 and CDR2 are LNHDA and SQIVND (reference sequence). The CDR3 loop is CASSIAGQEYEAFF. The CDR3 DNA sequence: TGTGCCAGTAGTATAGCGGGACAGGAGTATGAAGCTTTCTTT.